What follows are 9 T cell receptor beta chains derived from one specimen sequenced in a study of low-dose radiotherapy and immunotherapy resistance in tumors. Noted time point: before trial treatment. TCRs were put through 20 PCR cycles of amplification with Phusion. A constant-region primer and the V-primer adapter served as the primer pair. Each CDR3 protein gets one entry after TCRdb re-called the reads with MiXCR. The table has about 46,000 distinct CDR3 sequences, 10% to 15% seen once. The specimen comprised PBMCs, sampled before treatment. All receptors derive from a female donor with ovarian cancer.

By share of the sample, this clonotype is medium-sized. V and J are TRBV12-3 or TRBV12-4 and TRBJ2-1; D is possibly TRBD2 (6 bases). This CDR3 region has 15 residues. Trimming removed 8 bases from V and 1 base from J, with 15 bases in between. The CDR3 loop is CASVRTGVSYNEQFF. CDR3 bases: TGTGCCAGCGTCAGGACGGGGGTTTCCTACAATGAGCAGTTCTTC.

This clonotype was seen ten or more times. The chain has TRBV7-3 and TRBJ2-1; D is ambiguous. The ends were cut back, 5 bases at V and 1 base at J, with 9 bases in the middle. This CDR3 comprises 14 residues. Germline CDR1 reads SGHTA; CDR2 reads FQGTGA. CDR3: CASSLFGSYNEQFF. The CDR3 bases are TGTGCCAGCAGCCTGTTTGGGTCCTACAATGAGCAGTTCTTC.

This clonotype showed up many times. The chain recombines TRBV12-3 or TRBV12-4 with TRBJ2-1, with 14 positions matching TRBD2. The CDR3 is 18 amino acids. V lost 2 bases to trimming and J lost 2 bases; unmatched junction nucleotides: 5. CDR3 sequence reads: CASSLPPGLAGAYNEQFF. The CDR3 DNA sequence: TGTGCCAGCAGTTTACCCCCGGGACTAGCGGGGGCCTACAATGAGCAGTTCTTC.

The rearrangement joins TRBV10-2 to TRBJ2-3; D remains unclear. Trimming removed 2 bases at V and 3 bases at J, with 6 bases between. This CDR3 has 13 residues. CDR1 is WSHSY, CDR2 SAAADI, per germline. The CDR3 coding sequence is TGCGCCAGCAGTGAGGCGGAGACAGATACGCAGTATTTT. Amino acid sequence: CASSEAETDTQYF.

This clonotype occurred many times. The genes are TRBV12-3 or TRBV12-4 and TRBJ2-6; D perhaps matches TRBD1 (5 bases). The CDR3 is 15 amino acids. V was cut by 2 bases and J by 6 bases, with 11 bases left in between. CDR3: CASSLWQGVANVLTF. CDR3 in DNA: TGTGCCAGCAGTTTATGGCAGGGTGTGGCCAACGTCCTGACTTTC.

The chain links TRBV27 to TRBJ1-1; D unresolved. CDR3 length: 14 residues. Germline CDR1 is MNHEY and CDR2 is SMNVEV (reference sequence). V lost 1 base, J lost 1 base, and 7 bases lay in between. CDR3 protein: CASSLYGPNTEAFF. The CDR3 nucleotides are TGTGCCAGCAGTTTATATGGACCGAACACTGAAGCTTTCTTT.

This clonotype was observed at least ten times. The chain uses TRBV19 and TRBJ2-7; TRBD2 matches 7 bases. This CDR3 spans 15 amino acids. CDR1 is LNHDA, CDR2 SQIVND, per germline (reference sequence). The ends lost 3 bases at V and 2 bases at J; junction bases unmatched: 7. In DNA form, the CDR3 reads TGTGCCAGTAGTATCGCGCTAGCGGAAACCTACGAGCAGTACTTC. This sequence encodes CASSIALAETYEQYF.

The sample holds many counts of this clonotype. The chain joins TRBV11-1 to TRBJ2-1; tentatively, D is TRBD2 (5 bases). The CDR3 runs to 19 residues. Germline CDR1 is SGHAT and CDR2 is FQDESV (reference sequence). Trimming stripped 0 bases from V and 2 bases from J, with 20 bases between. The CDR3 DNA reads as TGTGCCAGCAGCTTAGCCCCAACTCTTATAGCGTACCCCTACAATGAGCAGTTCTTC. This translates into CASSLAPTLIAYPYNEQFF.

This clonotype occurred a few times. The rearrangement links TRBV10-3 to TRBJ2-2, with D possibly being TRBD1 or TRBD2 (5 bases each). The V gene lost 2 bases and the J gene lost 0 bases, with 10 bases spanning the gap. This CDR3 spans 16 amino acids. CDR1 and CDR2 from the germline V gene are ENHRY and SYGVKD. The CDR3 protein is CAISETGQANTGELFF. CDR3 DNA: TGTGCCATCAGTGAGACGGGGCAGGCGAACACCGGGGAGCTGTTTTTT.